These 29 T cell receptor beta chains originate from one sample sequenced in a study of blood T cell repertoires in COVID-19. Libraries were prepared by immunoSEQ multiplex PCR; TCRdb keeps only in-frame clonotypes and omits some of them. The top ten clones hold roughly two fifths of a sample with almost 35,000 clones, roughly nine tenths of them seen once. Sequenced: peripheral blood. The receptors stem from a man in his sixties with active or convalescent COVID-19.

The V and J genes are TRBV5-1 and TRBJ1-2; maybe TRBD1 (6 bases). Per germline, CDR1 SGHRS and CDR2 YFSETQ. This CDR3 is built from 15 residues. Deletions cut 3 bases from V and 4 bases from J, with 16 bases between. The CDR3 region is CASSWSGESGYGYTF. The CDR3, as DNA: TGCGCCAGCAGCTGGTCAGGGGAAAGTGGCTATGGCTACACCTTC.

This chain connects TRBV7-8 to TRBJ1-1, with D maybe TRBD1 (5 bases). The CDR3 covers 15 residues. Germline V lookup: CDR1 SGHVS, CDR2 FQNEAQ. V was cut by 5 bases and J by 1 base, with 14 bases left in between. CDR3 sequence reads: CASSPRWGSNTEAFF. The DNA of the CDR3 is TGTGCCAGCAGCCCCCGGTGGGGCTCGAACACTGAAGCTTTCTTT.

The gene calls are TRBV11-2 and TRBJ2-4; 8 nucleotides align to TRBD2. Germline loops: CDR1 SGHAT, CDR2 FQNNGV. CDR3 length: 16 residues. With 5 bases clipped from V and 3 bases from J, the junction kept 9 bases outside the gene matches. The CDR3 sequence: CASSRAWGTSKNIQYF. As DNA, the CDR3 is TGTGCCAGCAGCCGGGCCTGGGGGACTAGCAAAAACATTCAGTACTTC.

The chain joins TRBV10-3 to TRBJ2-7; D is unresolved. CDR3 length: 13 amino acids. CDR1 is ENHRY, CDR2 SYGVKD, per germline. With 4 bases removed from V and 0 bases from J, the gap between germline ends came to 7 bases. Here the CDR3 reads CAISGPSSYEQYF. CDR3 in DNA: TGTGCCATCAGTGGCCCTAGCTCCTACGAGCAGTACTTC.

The chain combines TRBV19 with TRBJ2-2; TRBD1 is a possible D gene (6 bases). V lost 6 bases and J lost 1, with 12 bases in between. Germline CDR1 is LNHDA and CDR2 is SQIVND (reference sequence). The CDR3 consists of 15 residues. DNA for the CDR3: TGTGCCAGTAGATCAACAGGGTTGAACACCGGGGAGCTGTTTTTT. Protein: CASRSTGLNTGELFF.

On this clone: The same CDR3 can be traced to other DNA sequences in this sample. The V and J genes are TRBV18 and TRBJ2-1; 7 bases are shared with TRBD1. V lost 3 bases and J lost 0; bases outside the gene matches: 2. This CDR3 comprises 15 residues. Germline CDR1 is KGHSH and CDR2 is LQKENI. CDR3 protein: CASSPSGGSYNEQFF. The CDR3 coding sequence is TGTGCCAGCTCACCTTCAGGGGGCTCCTACAATGAGCAGTTCTTC.

The chain is built from TRBV19 and TRBJ2-1; 8 bases are a match to TRBD2. CDR1 LNHDA and CDR2 SQIVND come from the germline V gene (reference sequence). Germline trimming cut 6 bases from V and 0 bases from J; bases unmatched to any gene: 7. The CDR3 consists of 16 residues. The CDR3 bases are TGTGCCAGTAGGAAAGGGGGGACTAGCTCCTACAATGAGCAGTTCTTC. Encoded protein: CASRKGGTSSYNEQFF.

This clone was seen a handful of times. The rearrangement links TRBV6-1 to TRBJ1-2; 7 bases agree with TRBD1. Losses at the gene ends were 0 bases for V and 2 bases for J; bases not matched to a gene: 3. CDR1 MNHNS and CDR2 SASEGT come from the germline V gene. CDR3 size: 15 residues. The CDR3 sequence is CASSEAATGNYGYTF. CDR3 in DNA: TGTGCCAGCAGTGAAGCGGCGACAGGGAACTATGGCTACACCTTC.

The CDR3 loop reads CASSPQGVSGNTIYF. The DNA for the CDR3 is TGTGCCAGTAGCCCACAGGGAGTCTCTGGAAACACCATATATTTT. The chain employs TRBV19 and TRBJ1-3; D may be TRBD1 (6 bases). Germline CDR1 and CDR2: LNHDA and SQIVND (reference sequence). The germline V and J ends were trimmed by 6 bases and 0 bases, with 12 bases remaining between them. CDR3 length: 15 residues.

The V call is TRBV18, the J call TRBJ1-2, with 7 bases fitting TRBD1. J gave up 6 bases and V 2 bases, and 6 bases lay outside the gene matches. This CDR3 contains 14 residues. CDR1 and CDR2 from the germline V gene are KGHSH and LQKENI. CDR3 amino acids: CASSPGTGANGYTF. Here the CDR3 DNA reads TGTGCCAGCTCACCAGGAACAGGGGCAAATGGCTACACCTTC.

This rearrangement joins TRBV7-6 to TRBJ2-3; TRBD2 matches 12 bases. Germline V gives CDR1 SGHVS, CDR2 FNYEAQ. V was pared by 2 bases and J by 3 bases, with 3 bases of the junction left unmatched. This CDR3 region has 16 residues. CDR3 DNA sequence: TGTGCCAGCAGCTTAATCGGGACTAGCGGGACAGATACGCAGTATTTT. Its translation is CASSLIGTSGTDTQYF. Looking up the rest from reference TRBV7-6 and TRBJ2-3 gives the full variable domain: GAGVSQSPRYKVTKRGQDVALRCDPISGHVSLYWYRQALGQGPEFLTYFNYEAQQDKSGLPNDRFSAERPEGSISTLTIQRTEQRDSAMYRCASSLIGTSGTDTQYFGPGTRLTVL.

The V call is TRBV30, the J call TRBJ1-1; no clear D gene. Per germline, CDR1 GTSNPN and CDR2 SVGIG (reference sequence). The CDR3 totals 15 residues. V was shortened by 3 bases and J by 5 bases, with 19 bases between the two germline ends. The CDR3 protein is CAWSPLRRPGTEAFF. The DNA for the CDR3 is TGTGCCTGGAGCCCACTCAGGAGGCCGGGAACTGAAGCTTTCTTT.

V and J are TRBV7-6 and TRBJ2-2, with D possibly matching TRBD2 (5 bases). CDR1 and CDR2 from the germline V gene are SGHVS and FNYEAQ. The germline V and J ends were trimmed by 2 bases and 0 bases, with 16 bases remaining between them. This CDR3 comprises 18 residues. The CDR3 nucleotides read TGTGCCAGCAGCTTAAGGAGTCGGCGGGCTGCGAACACCGGGGAGCTGTTTTTT. Protein product: CASSLRSRRAANTGELFF.

This chain connects TRBV12-5 to TRBJ1-1; TRBD1 is a possible D gene (5 bases). The germline gives CDR1 LGHNT, CDR2 FRNRAP. The ends were cut back, 2 bases at V and 5 bases at J, with 24 bases in the middle. The CDR3 loop spans 18 amino acids. CDR3 amino acids: CASGLSLGVSAGRTEAFF. CDR3 bases: TGTGCTAGTGGTTTGTCACTAGGGGTTTCGGCGGGGAGGACTGAAGCTTTCTTT.

The chain has TRBV11-2 and TRBJ2-3, with D possibly matching TRBD1 (5 bases). The germline V gene encodes CDR1 SGHAT and CDR2 FQNNGV. Trimming shortened V by 4 bases and J by 4 bases, and 18 bases separated the two germline ends. The CDR3 length is 16 residues. The CDR3 DNA reads TGTGCCAGCAGCTCTCGATCGGACGGACAACCAGATACGCAGTATTTT. Translating gives CASSSRSDGQPDTQYF. The full variable domain, its missing parts supplied by reference TRBV11-2 and TRBJ2-3, is EAGVAQSPRYKIIEKRQSVAFWCNPISGHATLYWYQQILGQGPKLLIQFQNNGVVDDSQLPKDRFSAERLKGVDSTLKIQPAKLEDSAVYLCASSSRSDGQPDTQYFGPGTRLTVL.

As DNA, the CDR3 is TGTGCCAGCAGGGCGACTAGCTCCTACGAGCAGTACTTC. Translated: CASRATSSYEQYF. This rearrangement joins TRBV6-6 to TRBJ2-7, with D perhaps matching TRBD2 (6 bases). The CDR3 extends over 13 amino acids. With 6 bases removed from V and 0 bases from J, the gap between germline ends came to 9 bases. In germline, CDR1 is MNHNY, CDR2 SVGAGI (reference sequence).

The genes are TRBV5-1 and TRBJ2-3, with a tentative D call TRBD1 (6 bases). V gave up 4 bases and J gave up 1 base, with 16 bases separating them. This CDR3 spans 16 amino acids. Germline V CDR1 and CDR2: SGHRS, YFSETQ. CDR3 DNA: TGCGCCAGCAGCCATATCAAACAGGGTCGCACAGATACGCAGTATTTT. Translated, it gives CASSHIKQGRTDTQYF.

The chain combines TRBV27 with TRBJ2-7; possibly TRBD1 for D (6 bases). Trimming pared 5 bases from V and 3 bases from J, leaving 11 bases between. From germline, CDR1 is MNHEY and CDR2 SMNVEV (reference sequence). The length of the CDR3 is 13 residues. This chain's CDR3 is CASSIRGLYEQYF. CDR3 nucleotides: TGTGCCAGCAGTATCAGGGGTCTCTACGAGCAGTACTTC.

The table lists this clone with a count of one. V usage is TRBV7-6 and J usage is TRBJ1-1, with 8 positions matching TRBD1. CDR1 is SGHVS and CDR2 is FNYEAQ in the germline V gene. This CDR3 has 13 residues. After removal of 6 bases from V and 5 bases from J, the junction contained 5 bases not matched to a gene. The CDR3 reads CASSEQGGTEAFF. CDR3 coding DNA: TGTGCCAGCAGTGAACAGGGGGGGACTGAAGCTTTCTTT. Complete variable domain (other parts from reference TRBV7-6 and TRBJ1-1): GAGVSQSPRYKVTKRGQDVALRCDPISGHVSLYWYRQALGQGPEFLTYFNYEAQQDKSGLPNDRFSAERPEGSISTLTIQRTEQRDSAMYRCASSEQGGTEAFFGQGTRLTVV.

This rearrangement joins TRBV19 to TRBJ1-5, with D possibly matching TRBD1 (6 bases). Germline-derived CDR1 and CDR2 are LNHDA and SQIVND (reference sequence). Trimming removed 8 bases from V and 0 bases from J, with 11 bases in between. The CDR3 contains 14 residues. The DNA of the CDR3 is TGTGCCAGTGGGAGGGGGATTAGCAATCAGCCCCAGCATTTT. Protein product: CASGRGISNQPQHF.

This clone was counted only a few times. V and J are TRBV24-1 and TRBJ1-5, with D tentatively TRBD1 (5 bases). CDR1 is KGHDR, CDR2 SFDVKD, per germline. Trimming pared 5 bases from V and 1 base from J, leaving 11 bases between. The CDR3 extends over 15 amino acids. This CDR3 is CATSASRQSNQPQHF. CDR3 in DNA: TGTGCCACCAGTGCTTCTAGACAGAGCAATCAGCCCCAGCATTTT.

This clone was detected once. The chain employs TRBV19 and TRBJ1-2, with D perhaps matching TRBD1 (6 bases). The CDR3 length is 19 residues. Germline CDR1 reads LNHDA; CDR2 reads SQIVND (reference sequence). Deletions cut 2 bases from V and 9 bases from J, with 31 bases between. CDR3 nucleotides: TGTGCCAGTAGTATAATAGGGCCGCGGGGGACAACATCGGGGGAGAGCTACACCTTC. Its protein is CASSIIGPRGTTSGESYTF.

The chain has TRBV3-1 (or the pseudogene TRBV3-2) and TRBJ2-1; 10 bases fit TRBD2. The J segment lost 8 bases and the V segment lost 4 bases, leaving 8 bases of the junction unmatched. Germline V gene lookup returns CDR1 LGHDT and CDR2 YNNKEL (reference sequence). The CDR3 is 15 residues long. The CDR3 coding sequence is TGTGCCAGCAGCCCGGTAGCGGGGGGTACCTATGAGCAGTTCTTC. This gives the protein CASSPVAGGTYEQFF.

The J gene is TRBJ2-3, the V gene TRBV2; D might be TRBD1 (6 bases). The CDR3 runs 12 residues. The V end was cut by 11 bases, the J end by 6 bases, with 15 bases between. CDR1 and CDR2 from the germline V gene are SNHLY and FYNNEI. DNA for the CDR3: TGTGCCTCCCGGAACAGGGAGGATACGCAGTATTTT. Protein: CASRNREDTQYF.

The V and J genes are TRBV30 and TRBJ2-7, with a possible D match to TRBD1 (5 bases). Germline V gene data show CDR1 as GTSNPN and CDR2 as SVGIG (reference sequence). The CDR3 extends over 13 amino acids. Trimming cost V 3 bases and J 1 base, with 10 bases left between them. CDR3: CAWRWGNSYEQYF. CDR3 in DNA: TGTGCCTGGAGGTGGGGCAATTCCTACGAGCAGTACTTC.

The CDR3 DNA reads TGTGCCAGCAGCTTGGGACTAGGGGTCGGGGAGCTGTTTTTT. Translated: CASSLGLGVGELFF. This chain joins TRBV5-5 and TRBJ2-2; possible D gene TRBD2, 6 bases. CDR1 and CDR2 (germline): SGHKS, YYEKEE (reference sequence). The V end was cut by 0 bases, the J end by 7 bases, with 10 bases between. This CDR3 is built from 14 residues.

This clone was detected once. The rearrangement uses TRBV19 and TRBJ1-1; D is perhaps TRBD1 (5 bases). CDR3 length equals 12 residues. With 6 bases removed from V and 11 bases from J, the gap between germline ends came to 16 bases. CDR1 is LNHDA, CDR2 SQIVND, per germline (reference sequence). This CDR3 reads CASRKTGGEAFF. In DNA, the CDR3 is TGTGCCAGTAGAAAAACTGGGGGGGAGGCTTTCTTT.

This chain links TRBV5-8 with TRBJ2-7, with 13 bases that match TRBD2. This CDR3 comprises 15 residues. With V trimmed by 4 bases and J by 3 bases, 4 bases remained unmatched. Looked up from germline, CDR1 is SGHTS and CDR2 is YDEGEE. CDR3 residues: CASSHGLAGVYEQYF. The CDR3 bases are TGTGCCAGCAGCCACGGACTAGCGGGAGTCTACGAGCAGTACTTC.

The CDR3 DNA reads as TGTGCCAGCAGCCCGAGGATCGAGGCCTATGGCTACACCTTC. It specifies CASSPRIEAYGYTF. This chain links TRBV5-5 with TRBJ1-2; D uncertain. Trimming pared 4 bases from V and 4 bases from J, leaving 14 bases between. Germline lookup yields CDR1 SGHKS and CDR2 YYEKEE (reference sequence). CDR3 length: 14 amino acids.